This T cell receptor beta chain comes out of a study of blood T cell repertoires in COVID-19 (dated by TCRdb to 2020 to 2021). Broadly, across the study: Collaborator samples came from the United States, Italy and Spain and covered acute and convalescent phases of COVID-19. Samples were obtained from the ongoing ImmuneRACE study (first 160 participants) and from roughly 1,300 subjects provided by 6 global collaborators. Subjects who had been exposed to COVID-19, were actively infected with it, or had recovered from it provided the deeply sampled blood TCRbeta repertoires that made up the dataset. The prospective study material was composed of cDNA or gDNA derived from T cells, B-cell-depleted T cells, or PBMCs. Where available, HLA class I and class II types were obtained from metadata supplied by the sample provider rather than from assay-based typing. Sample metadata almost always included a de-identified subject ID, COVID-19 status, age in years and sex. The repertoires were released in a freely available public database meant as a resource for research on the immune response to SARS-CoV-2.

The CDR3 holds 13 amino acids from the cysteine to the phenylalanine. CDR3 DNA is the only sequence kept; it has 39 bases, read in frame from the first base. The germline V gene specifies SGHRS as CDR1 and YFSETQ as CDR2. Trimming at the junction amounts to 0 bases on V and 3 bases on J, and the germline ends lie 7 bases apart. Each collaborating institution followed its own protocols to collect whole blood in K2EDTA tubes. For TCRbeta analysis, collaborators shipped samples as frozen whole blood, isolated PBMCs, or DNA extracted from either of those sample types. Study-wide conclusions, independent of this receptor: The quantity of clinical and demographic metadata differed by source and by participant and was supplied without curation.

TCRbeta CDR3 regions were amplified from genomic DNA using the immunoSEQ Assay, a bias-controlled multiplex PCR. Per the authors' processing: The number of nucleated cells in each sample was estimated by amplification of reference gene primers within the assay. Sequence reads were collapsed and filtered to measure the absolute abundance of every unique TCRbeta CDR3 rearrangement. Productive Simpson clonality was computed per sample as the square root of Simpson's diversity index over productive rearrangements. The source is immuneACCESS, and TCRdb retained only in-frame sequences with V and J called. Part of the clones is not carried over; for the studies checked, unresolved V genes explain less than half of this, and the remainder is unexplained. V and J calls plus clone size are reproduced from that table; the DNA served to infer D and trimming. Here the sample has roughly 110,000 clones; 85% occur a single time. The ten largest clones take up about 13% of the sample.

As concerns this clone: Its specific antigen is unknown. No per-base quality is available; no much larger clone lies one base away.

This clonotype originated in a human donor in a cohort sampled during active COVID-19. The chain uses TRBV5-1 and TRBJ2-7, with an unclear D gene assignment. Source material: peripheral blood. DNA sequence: TGCGCCAGCAGCTTGGGGGCCGGCTACGAGCAGTACTTC. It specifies CASSLGAGYEQYF.